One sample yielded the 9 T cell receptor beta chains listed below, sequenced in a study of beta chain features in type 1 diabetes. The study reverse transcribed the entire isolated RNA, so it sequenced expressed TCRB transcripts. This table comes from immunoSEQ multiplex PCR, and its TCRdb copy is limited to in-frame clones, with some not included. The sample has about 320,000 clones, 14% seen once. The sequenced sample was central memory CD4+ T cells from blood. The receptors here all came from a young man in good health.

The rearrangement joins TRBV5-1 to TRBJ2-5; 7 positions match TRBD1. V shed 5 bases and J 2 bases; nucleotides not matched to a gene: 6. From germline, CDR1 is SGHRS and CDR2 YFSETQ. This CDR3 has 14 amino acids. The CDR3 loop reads CASSRDRDQETQYF. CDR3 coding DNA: TGCGCCAGCAGTCGTGACAGGGATCAAGAGACCCAGTACTTC.

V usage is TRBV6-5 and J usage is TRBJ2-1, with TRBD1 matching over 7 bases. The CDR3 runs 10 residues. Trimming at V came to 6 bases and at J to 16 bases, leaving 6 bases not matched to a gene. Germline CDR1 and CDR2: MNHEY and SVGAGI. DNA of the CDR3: TGTGCCAGCAGGACAGGGAAATTCTTCTTC. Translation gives CASRTGKFFF.

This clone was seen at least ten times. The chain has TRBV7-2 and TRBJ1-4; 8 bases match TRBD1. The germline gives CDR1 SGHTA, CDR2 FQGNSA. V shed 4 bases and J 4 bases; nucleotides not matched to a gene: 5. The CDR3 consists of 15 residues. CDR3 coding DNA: TGTGCCAGCAGCTGGGGACAGGCGATTAATGAAAAACTGTTTTTT. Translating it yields CASSWGQAINEKLFF.

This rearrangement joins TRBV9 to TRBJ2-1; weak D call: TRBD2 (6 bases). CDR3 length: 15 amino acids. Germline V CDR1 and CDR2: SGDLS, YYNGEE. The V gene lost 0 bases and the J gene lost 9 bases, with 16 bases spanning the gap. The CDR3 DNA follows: TGTGCCAGCAGCGTAGTGATAGCCCGGGGGTCTGAGCAGTTCTTC. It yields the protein CASSVVIARGSEQFF.

CDR3 nucleotides: TGTGCCAGCAGCTATGGACAGTTTAACACTGAAGCTTTCTTT. It specifies CASSYGQFNTEAFF. This chain uses TRBV11-2 with TRBJ1-1; perhaps TRBD1 as D (6 bases). The V end lost 4 bases, the J end lost 2 bases, and 11 bases lay between the germline ends. Per the germline V gene, CDR1 is SGHAT and CDR2 is FQNNGV. CDR3 length: 14 amino acids.

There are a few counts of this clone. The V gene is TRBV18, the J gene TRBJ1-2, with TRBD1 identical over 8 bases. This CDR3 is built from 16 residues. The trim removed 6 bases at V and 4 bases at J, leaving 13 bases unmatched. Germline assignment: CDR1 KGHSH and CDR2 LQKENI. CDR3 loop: CASSTLGTGLSYGYTF. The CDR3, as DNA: TGTGCCAGCTCCACACTAGGGACAGGACTGAGCTATGGCTACACCTTC.

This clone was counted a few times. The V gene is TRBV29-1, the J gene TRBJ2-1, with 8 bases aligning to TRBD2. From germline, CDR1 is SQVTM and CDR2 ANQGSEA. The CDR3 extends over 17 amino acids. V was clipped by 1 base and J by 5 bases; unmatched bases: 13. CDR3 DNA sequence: TGCAGCGTTGAAGGGGGCCGGGCGGGAGGAGGTCACAATGAGCAGTTCTTC. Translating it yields CSVEGGRAGGGHNEQFF.

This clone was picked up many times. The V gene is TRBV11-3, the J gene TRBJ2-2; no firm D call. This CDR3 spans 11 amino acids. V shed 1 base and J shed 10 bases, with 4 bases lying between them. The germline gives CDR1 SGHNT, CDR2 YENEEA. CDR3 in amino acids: CASSLGSELFF. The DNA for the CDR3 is TGTGCCAGCAGCTTAGGATCGGAGCTGTTTTTT.

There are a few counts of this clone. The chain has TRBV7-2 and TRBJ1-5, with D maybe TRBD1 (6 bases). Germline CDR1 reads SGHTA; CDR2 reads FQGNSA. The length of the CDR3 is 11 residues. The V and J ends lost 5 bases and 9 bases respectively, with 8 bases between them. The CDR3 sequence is CASSLRGPQHF. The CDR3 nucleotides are TGTGCCAGCAGCCTCAGGGGGCCCCAGCATTTT.